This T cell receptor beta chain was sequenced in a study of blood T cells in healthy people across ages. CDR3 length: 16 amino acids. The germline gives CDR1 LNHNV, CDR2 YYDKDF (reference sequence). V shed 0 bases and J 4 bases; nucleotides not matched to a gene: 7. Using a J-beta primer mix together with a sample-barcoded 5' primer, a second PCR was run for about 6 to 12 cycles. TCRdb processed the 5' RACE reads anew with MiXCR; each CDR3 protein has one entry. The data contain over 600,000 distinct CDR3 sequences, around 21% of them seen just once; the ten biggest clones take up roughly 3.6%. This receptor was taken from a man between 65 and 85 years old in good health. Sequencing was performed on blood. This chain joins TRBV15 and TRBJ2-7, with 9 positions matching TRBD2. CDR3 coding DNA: TGTGCCACCAGCAGAGATCGAGCGGGAGGATCTTACGAGCAGTACTTC. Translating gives CATSRDRAGGSYEQYF.